These 11 T cell receptor beta chains came from one sample sequenced in a study of T cells after yellow fever vaccination. TCRdb re-derived calls from the 5' RACE reads in MiXCR, one entry per CDR3 protein. The repertoire includes hundreds of thousands of distinct CDR3 sequences, about 19% of them detected once, and around 17% sits in the top ten. Sequencing used PBMCs, obtained before the yellow fever booster vaccination. Receptor source: a man aged 18 to 29 who received the YFV17D yellow fever vaccine.

Only a few counts were recorded for this clonotype. The chain joins TRBV9 to TRBJ2-1; D unresolved. V lost 0 bases to trimming and J lost 3 bases, with 4 bases between them. Germline V lookup: CDR1 SGDLS, CDR2 YYNGEE. CDR3 size: 13 residues. As DNA, the CDR3 is TGTGCCAGCAGCGTAGACAACTACAATGAGCAGTTCTTC. Its translation is CASSVDNYNEQFF.

This clonotype was counted a few times. This sequence joins TRBV5-1 and TRBJ1-2; D perhaps matches TRBD1 (6 bases). Trimming cost V 3 bases and J 4 bases, with 10 bases left between them. The germline gives CDR1 SGHRS, CDR2 YFSETQ. The CDR3 has 13 amino acids. CDR3 nucleotides: TGCGCCAGCAGCTGGGACACCTTCTATGGCTACACCTTC. It yields the protein CASSWDTFYGYTF.

The genes are TRBV24-1 and TRBJ2-5; the D gene could be TRBD1 or TRBD2 (5 bases each). Germline loops: CDR1 KGHDR, CDR2 SFDVKD. The V gene lost 4 bases and the J gene lost 0 bases, with 14 bases spanning the gap. The CDR3 sequence is 16 residues long. CDR3 in DNA: TGTGCCACCAGTGACTTCGGGACCGCGTACCAAGAGACCCAGTACTTC. This sequence encodes CATSDFGTAYQETQYF.

In its sample, this clonotype was seen a few times. V gene TRBV5-6 combines with J gene TRBJ2-1; TRBD2 might be the D (7 bases). This CDR3 contains 16 residues. Trimming left V 2 bases short and J 5 bases short, with 17 bases between. Germline V lookup: CDR1 SGHDT, CDR2 YYEEEE. The CDR3 region has the DNA TGTGCCAGCAGCTTCGTCTCGAGGGGGGGCGACAATGAGCAGTTCTTC. It is translated as CASSFVSRGGDNEQFF.

The CDR3, as DNA: TGTGCCAGCAGCTCCCGGGGGGGGGCGAACACCGGGGAGCTGTTTTTT. Translation: CASSSRGGANTGELFF. The chain recombines TRBV7-8 with TRBJ2-2, with 8 bases fitting TRBD2. The germline V gene has CDR1 SGHVS and CDR2 FQNEAQ. This CDR3 is built from 16 residues. V was pared by 4 bases and J by 0 bases, with 4 bases of the junction left unmatched.

In its sample, this clonotype was seen a few times. The chain uses TRBV6-5 and TRBJ2-5, with 7 bases aligning to TRBD1. The germline V gene has CDR1 MNHEY and CDR2 SVGAGI. The CDR3 is 15 amino acids. With 4 bases clipped from V and 4 bases from J, the junction kept 9 bases outside the gene matches. The CDR3 DNA reads TGTGCCAGCAGTTTTATACAGGGGACGGGAGAGACCCAGTACTTC. Translated: CASSFIQGTGETQYF.

This clonotype has a handful of counts. The chain has TRBV5-4 and TRBJ2-5; the match to TRBD1 covers 7 bases. This CDR3 comprises 13 residues. V shed 4 bases and J 5 bases; nucleotides not matched to a gene: 5. CDR1 is SGHNT, CDR2 YYREEE, per germline (reference sequence). The CDR3 region has the DNA TGTGCCAGCAGCACAACAGGGGTGGAGACCCAGTACTTC. Encoded protein: CASSTTGVETQYF.

This clonotype has more than one count but fewer than ten. This sequence joins TRBV4-1 and TRBJ2-1, with TRBD1 as a possible D gene (6 bases). The CDR3 sequence is 14 residues long. Germline V gives CDR1 MGHRA, CDR2 YSYEKL. The V gene lost 2 bases and the J gene lost 2 bases, with 7 bases spanning the gap. Here the CDR3 DNA reads TGCGCCAGCAGCCAAACAGGGACCTACAATGAGCAGTTCTTC. This encodes CASSQTGTYNEQFF.

The sample holds many counts of this clonotype. Written as DNA, the CDR3 is TGTGCCAGCAGCTTGATGGGGGATCAGCCCCAGCATTTT. Its translation: CASSLMGDQPQHF. The genes are TRBV5-5 and TRBJ1-5, with a weak D call TRBD1 (5 bases). Trimming took off 1 base at V and 5 bases at J, with 7 bases between the two ends. Germline V CDR1 and CDR2: SGHKS, YYEKEE (reference sequence). The CDR3 has 13 amino acids. The full variable domain, completed using reference TRBV5-5 and TRBJ1-5, is DAGVTQSPTHLIKTRGQQVTLRCSPISGHKSVSWYQQVLGQGPQFIFQYYEKEERGRGNFPDRFSARQFPNYSSELNVNALLLGDSALYLCASSLMGDQPQHFGDGTRLSIL.

This clonotype appeared a few times. The chain uses TRBV20-1 and TRBJ2-1; perhaps TRBD2 as D (5 bases). V was clipped by 1 base and J by 2 bases, with 18 bases between them. CDR3 length: 17 amino acids. The V gene's germline CDR1 is DFQATT and CDR2 SNEGSKA (reference sequence). As DNA, the CDR3 is TGCAGTGCTAGAGGAGAAGGGAGTCGGCGTACCTACAATGAGCAGTTCTTC. Translated, it gives CSARGEGSRRTYNEQFF.

The chain is built from TRBV4-1 and TRBJ2-5; D is unclear. The CDR3 spans 16 residues. Deletions cut 1 base from V and 7 bases from J, with 19 bases between. In germline, CDR1 is MGHRA, CDR2 YSYEKL. The CDR3 here is CASSQASIGIEGTQYF. The CDR3 DNA is TGCGCCAGCAGCCAAGCTTCAATAGGGATCGAAGGGACCCAGTACTTC.